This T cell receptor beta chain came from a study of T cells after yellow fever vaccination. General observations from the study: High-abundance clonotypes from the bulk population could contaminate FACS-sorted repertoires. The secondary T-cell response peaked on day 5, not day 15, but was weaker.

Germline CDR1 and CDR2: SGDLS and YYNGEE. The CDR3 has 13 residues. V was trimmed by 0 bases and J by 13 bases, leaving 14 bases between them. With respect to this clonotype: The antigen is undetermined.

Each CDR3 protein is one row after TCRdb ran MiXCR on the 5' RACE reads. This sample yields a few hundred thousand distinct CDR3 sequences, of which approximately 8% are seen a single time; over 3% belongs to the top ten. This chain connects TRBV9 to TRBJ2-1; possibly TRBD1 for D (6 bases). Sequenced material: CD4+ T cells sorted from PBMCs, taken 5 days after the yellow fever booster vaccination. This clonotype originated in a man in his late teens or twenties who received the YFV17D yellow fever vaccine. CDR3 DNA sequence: TGTGCCAGCAGCGTAGCGTGGGGACAAAGACAGTTCTTC. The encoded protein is CASSVAWGQRQFF.